This T cell receptor (beta chain) appears in the sequencing data of a study of T-cell memory formation after mild COVID-19. This CDR3 is 17 amino acids long. The J segment lost 0 bases and the V segment lost 11 bases, leaving 17 bases of the junction unmatched. Germline loops: CDR1 SGHVS, CDR2 FNYEAQ. MiXCR, run by TCRdb on the 5' RACE reads, gives a single entry per CDR3 protein. The table has roughly 560,000 distinct CDR3 sequences, roughly 21% seen once. The gene calls are TRBV7-6 and TRBJ2-3; TRBD1 aligns across 7 bases. The receptor was isolated from an adult woman who had mild COVID-19 (a few samples of this study predate the infection). Cell type and time point are not known. Input material: PBMCs or a T cell subset sorted from them (not recorded which). This CDR3 is CASVVGPRGPSTDTQYF. The CDR3 DNA reads TGTGCCTCAGTCGTAGGCCCGAGGGGGCCTAGCACAGATACGCAGTATTTT.